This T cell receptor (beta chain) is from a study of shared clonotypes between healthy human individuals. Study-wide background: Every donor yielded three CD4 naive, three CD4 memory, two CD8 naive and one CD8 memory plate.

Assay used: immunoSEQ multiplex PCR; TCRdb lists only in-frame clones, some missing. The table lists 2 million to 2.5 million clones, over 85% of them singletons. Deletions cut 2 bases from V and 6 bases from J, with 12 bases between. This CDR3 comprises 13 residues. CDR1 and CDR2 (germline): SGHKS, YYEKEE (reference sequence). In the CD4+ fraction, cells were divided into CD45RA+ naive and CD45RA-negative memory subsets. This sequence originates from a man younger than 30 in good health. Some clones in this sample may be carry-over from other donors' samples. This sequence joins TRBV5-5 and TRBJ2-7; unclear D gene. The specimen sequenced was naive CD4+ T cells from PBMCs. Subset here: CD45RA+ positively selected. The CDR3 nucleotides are TGTGCCAGCAGCTTTTTCGAGTTGGGCGAGCAGTACTTC. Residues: CASSFFELGEQYF.